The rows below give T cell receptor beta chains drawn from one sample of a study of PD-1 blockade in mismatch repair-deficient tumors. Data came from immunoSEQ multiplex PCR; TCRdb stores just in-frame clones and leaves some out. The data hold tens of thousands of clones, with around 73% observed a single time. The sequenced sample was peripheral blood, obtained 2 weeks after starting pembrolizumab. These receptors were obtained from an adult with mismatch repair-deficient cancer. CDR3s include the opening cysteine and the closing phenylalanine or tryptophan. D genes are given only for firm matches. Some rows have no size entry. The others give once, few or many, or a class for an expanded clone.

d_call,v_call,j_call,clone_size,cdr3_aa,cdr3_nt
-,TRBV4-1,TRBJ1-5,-,CASSQQGLLDQPQHF,TGCGCCAGCAGCCAACAGGGGCTCCTCGATCAGCCCCAGCATTTT
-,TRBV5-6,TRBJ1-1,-,CASSFGFFTEAFF,TGTGCCAGCAGCTTCGGGTTTTTCACTGAAGCTTTCTTT
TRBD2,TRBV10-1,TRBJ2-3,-,CASSPDWAGVPSLTDTQYF,TGCGCCAGCAGTCCCGACTGGGCGGGAGTACCAAGTTTGACAGATACGCAGTATTTT
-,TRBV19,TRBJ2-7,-,CASSNRDSVSEQYF,TGTGCCAGTAGTAACCGGGACTCTGTGAGCGAGCAGTACTTC
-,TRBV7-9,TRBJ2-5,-,CASSSPRYGEETQYF,TGTGCCAGCAGCTCCCCCCGGTACGGGGAGGAGACCCAGTACTTC
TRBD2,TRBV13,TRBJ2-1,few,CASSPSPRLAGGAYNEQFF,TGTGCCAGCAGCCCCAGCCCCAGACTAGCGGGAGGGGCTTACAATGAGCAGTTCTTC
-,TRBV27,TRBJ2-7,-,CASSFSRNYEQYF,TGTGCCAGCAGTTTCTCTCGGAACTACGAGCAGTACTTC
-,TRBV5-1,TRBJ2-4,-,CASSLAGFQNIQYF,TGCGCCAGCAGCTTGGCAGGTTTCCAAAACATTCAGTACTTC
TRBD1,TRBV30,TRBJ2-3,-,CAVTGQGGDTQYF,TGTGCCGTTACGGGACAGGGGGGAGATACGCAGTATTTT
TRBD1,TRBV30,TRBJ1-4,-,CAWTARGREKLFF,TGTGCCTGGACAGCCAGGGGGCGTGAAAAACTGTTTTTT
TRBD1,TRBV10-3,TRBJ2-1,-,CAIRGQADEQFF,TGTGCCATCAGGGGACAGGCCGATGAGCAGTTCTTC
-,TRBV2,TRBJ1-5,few,CASSEESNQPQHF,TGTGCCAGCAGTGAAGAAAGCAATCAGCCCCAGCATTTT
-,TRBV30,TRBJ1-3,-,CAWRTPQGKVSGNTIYF,TGTGCCTGGAGGACTCCCCAGGGGAAGGTCTCTGGAAACACCATATATTTT
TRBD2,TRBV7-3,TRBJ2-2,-,CASSLVAGMNTGELFF,TGTGCCAGCAGCTTAGTAGCGGGAATGAACACCGGGGAGCTGTTTTTT
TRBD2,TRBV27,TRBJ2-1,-,CASSSLAGDVNEQFF,TGTGCCAGCAGTTCCTTAGCGGGAGACGTCAATGAGCAGTTCTTC
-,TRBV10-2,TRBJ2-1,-,CASSDWRSRNNEQFF,TGCGCCAGCAGTGATTGGCGGTCAAGGAACAATGAGCAGTTCTTC
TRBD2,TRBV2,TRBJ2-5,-,CASDMGGSGETQYF,TGTGCCAGCGACATGGGCGGGAGCGGAGAGACCCAGTACTTC